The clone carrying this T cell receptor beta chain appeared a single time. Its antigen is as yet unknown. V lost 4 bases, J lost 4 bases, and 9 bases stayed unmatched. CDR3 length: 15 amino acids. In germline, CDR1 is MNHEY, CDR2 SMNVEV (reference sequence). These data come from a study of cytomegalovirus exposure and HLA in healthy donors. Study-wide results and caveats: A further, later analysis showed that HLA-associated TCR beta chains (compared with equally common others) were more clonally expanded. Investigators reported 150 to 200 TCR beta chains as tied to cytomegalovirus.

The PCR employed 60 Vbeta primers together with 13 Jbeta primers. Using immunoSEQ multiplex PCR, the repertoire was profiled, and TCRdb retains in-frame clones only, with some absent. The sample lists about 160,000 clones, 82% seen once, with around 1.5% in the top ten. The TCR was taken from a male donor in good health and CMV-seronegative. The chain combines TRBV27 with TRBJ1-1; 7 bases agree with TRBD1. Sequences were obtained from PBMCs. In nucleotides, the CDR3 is TGTGCCAGCAGTTCGGGAACGGCAGGGGGCACTGAAGCTTTCTTT. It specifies CASSSGTAGGTEAFF.